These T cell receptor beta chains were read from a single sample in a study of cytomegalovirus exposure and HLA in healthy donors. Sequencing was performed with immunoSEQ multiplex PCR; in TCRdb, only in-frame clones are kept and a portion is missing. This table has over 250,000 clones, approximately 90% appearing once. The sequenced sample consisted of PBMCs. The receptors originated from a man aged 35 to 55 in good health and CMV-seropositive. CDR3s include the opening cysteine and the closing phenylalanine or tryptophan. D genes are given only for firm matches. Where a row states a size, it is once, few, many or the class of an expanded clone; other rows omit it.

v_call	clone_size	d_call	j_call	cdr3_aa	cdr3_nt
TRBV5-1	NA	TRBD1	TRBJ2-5	CASSLVGGREETQYF	TGCGCCAGCAGCTTGGTAGGGGGCAGGGAAGAGACCCAGTACTTC
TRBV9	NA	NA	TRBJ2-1	CASSVKIANEQFF	TGTGCCAGCAGCGTTAAGATCGCGAATGAGCAGTTCTTC
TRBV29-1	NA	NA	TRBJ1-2	CSVGDTSNYGYTF	TGCAGCGTTGGCGACACCTCTAACTATGGCTACACCTTC
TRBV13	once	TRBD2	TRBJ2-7	CASSPSGSSYEQYF	TGTGCCAGCAGCCCGAGCGGGAGCTCCTACGAGCAGTACTTC
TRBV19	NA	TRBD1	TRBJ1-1	CASSIGTGRKTEAFF	TGTGCCAGTAGTATAGGGACAGGGCGAAAAACTGAAGCTTTCTTT
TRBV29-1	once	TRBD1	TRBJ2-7	CSVITTGTAYEQYF	TGCAGCGTTATCACGACAGGGACCGCCTACGAGCAGTACTTC
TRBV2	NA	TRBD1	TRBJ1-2	CASTVVGQSNYGYTF	TGTGCCAGCACGGTGGTGGGACAGAGTAACTATGGCTACACCTTC
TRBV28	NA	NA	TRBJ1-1	CASSFLRGKKTEAFF	TGTGCCAGCAGTTTTCTAAGAGGGAAAAAAACTGAAGCTTTCTTT
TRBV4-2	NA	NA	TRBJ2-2	CASSQDFPHTGELFF	TGTGCCAGCAGCCAAGACTTCCCTCACACCGGGGAGCTGTTTTTT
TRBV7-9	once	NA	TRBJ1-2	CASSRGGGVGYGYTF	TGTGCCAGCAGCCGGGGGGGTGGGGTCGGCTATGGCTACACCTTC
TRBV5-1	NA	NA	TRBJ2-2	CASSLDRPGELFF	TGCGCCAGCAGCTTGGATAGACCGGGTGAGCTGTTTTTT
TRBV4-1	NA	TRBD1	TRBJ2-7	CASSPGTGLSYEQYF	TGCGCCAGCAGCCCCGGGACAGGGCTCTCCTACGAGCAGTACTTC
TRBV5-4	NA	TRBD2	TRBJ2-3	CASSLPFGRETDTQYF	TGTGCCAGCAGCTTGCCCTTTGGGCGGGAGACAGATACGCAGTATTTT
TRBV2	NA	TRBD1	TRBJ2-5	CASSALDRERRETQYF	TGTGCCAGCAGCGCCCTCGACAGGGAGCGGCGCGAGACCCAGTACTTC
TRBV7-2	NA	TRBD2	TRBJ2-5	CASNWGGGSKETQYF	TGTGCCAGCAACTGGGGCGGGGGTAGTAAGGAGACCCAGTACTTC
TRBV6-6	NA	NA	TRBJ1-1	CASRRGGVTEAFF	TGTGCCAGCCGGCGGGGGGGGGTTACTGAAGCTTTCTTT
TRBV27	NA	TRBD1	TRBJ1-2	CASSLGQGHGYTF	TGTGCCAGCAGTTTAGGACAGGGCCATGGCTACACCTTC
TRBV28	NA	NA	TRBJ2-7	CASSQTGGESYEQYF	TGTGCCAGCAGTCAAACCGGAGGGGAGTCCTACGAGCAGTACTTC
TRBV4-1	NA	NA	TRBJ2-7	CASSPSEVGGYEQYF	TGCGCCAGCAGCCCCAGCGAGGTGGGGGGCTACGAGCAGTACTTC
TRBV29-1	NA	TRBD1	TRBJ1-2	CSVEDRDGYYGYTF	TGCAGCGTGGAGGACAGGGACGGATATTATGGCTACACCTTC
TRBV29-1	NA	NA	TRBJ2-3	CSGGVVTDTQYF	TGCAGCGGGGGGGTGGTAACAGATACGCAGTATTTT
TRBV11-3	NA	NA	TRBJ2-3	CASSLDSGSTDTQYF	TGTGCCAGCAGCTTAGATTCTGGCAGCACAGATACGCAGTATTTT
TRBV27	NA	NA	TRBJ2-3	CASSLHSGRDTTDTQYF	TGTGCCAGCAGTTTACACTCGGGCAGGGACACCACAGATACGCAGTATTTT
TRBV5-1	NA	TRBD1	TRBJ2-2	CASSLAYIRIRDSSTGELFF	TGCGCCAGCAGCTTGGCCTATATAAGAATCCGGGACAGTTCTACCGGGGAGCTGTTTTTT
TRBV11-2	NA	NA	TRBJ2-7	CASSSLVTVGYEQYF	TGTGCCAGCAGCTCATTGGTCACAGTCGGCTACGAGCAGTACTTC
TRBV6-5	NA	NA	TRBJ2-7	CASNQGSEQYF	TGTGCCAGCAACCAGGGATCCGAGCAGTACTTC
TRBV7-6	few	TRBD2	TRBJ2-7	CASRGTSGSRSSYEQYF	TGTGCCAGCAGGGGGACTAGCGGGAGCAGGAGCTCCTACGAGCAGTACTTC